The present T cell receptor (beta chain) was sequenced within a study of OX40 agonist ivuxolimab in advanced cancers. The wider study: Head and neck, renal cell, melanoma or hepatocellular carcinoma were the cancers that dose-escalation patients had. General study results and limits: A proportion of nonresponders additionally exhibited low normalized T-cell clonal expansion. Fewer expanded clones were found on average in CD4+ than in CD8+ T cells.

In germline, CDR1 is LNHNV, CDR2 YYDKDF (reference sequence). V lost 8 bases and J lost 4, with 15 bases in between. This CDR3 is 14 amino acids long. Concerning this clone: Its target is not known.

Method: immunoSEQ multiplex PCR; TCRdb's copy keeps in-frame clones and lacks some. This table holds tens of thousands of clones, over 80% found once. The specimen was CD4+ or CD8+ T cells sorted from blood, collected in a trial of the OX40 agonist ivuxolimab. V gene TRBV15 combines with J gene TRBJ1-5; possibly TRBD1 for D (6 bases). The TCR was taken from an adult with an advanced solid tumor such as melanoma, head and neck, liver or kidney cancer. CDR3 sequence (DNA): TGTGCCACCGGACTCGCCAGGGGAAATCAGCCCCAGCATTTT. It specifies CATGLARGNQPQHF.